This TCR beta chain emerged from a study of shared clonotypes between healthy human individuals. Assay used: immunoSEQ multiplex PCR; TCRdb lists only in-frame clones, some missing. There are under 600,000 clones in the sample; almost 80% occur only once, and around an eighth lies in the top ten. Concerning this clone: Its antigen is unknown.

Study-wide results and limits: Only blood was sampled; tissue repertoires likely differ. Clonotype sharing among donors was expected to depend on sequencing depth.

V lost 2 bases, J lost 5 bases, and 6 bases stayed unmatched. Germline V gene data show CDR1 as SGHTA and CDR2 as FQGNSA. This CDR3 spans 15 amino acids. The V call is TRBV7-2, the J call TRBJ2-7, with 10 bases aligning to TRBD2. The source of this sequence is a woman aged 40-49 years in good health. Some clones in this sample may be carry-over from other donors' samples. Sequenced: PBMCs. The CDR3 nucleotides are TGTGCCAGCAGCTTATATCAGCGGGAGGGTCACGAGCAGTACTTC. Protein: CASSLYQREGHEQYF.